This TCR beta chain stems from a study of neurological immune-mediated disorders. Study-level findings and limits: In HTLV-1-associated myelopathy, TCR clonal expansion was greatest, and in multiple sclerosis it was least, below healthy controls.

5'RACE employing 10-nucleotide random UMIs yielded the cDNA. MiXCR, applied by TCRdb to the 5' RACE reads, yields one record per CDR3 protein. The data show some 48,000 distinct CDR3 sequences, about 9.4% seen once. This clonotype was seen ten or more times. Antigen: not known. J lost 4 bases, V lost 3 bases, and 14 bases had no gene match. Looked up from germline, CDR1 is SGDLS and CDR2 is YYNGEE. The CDR3 is made up of 18 amino acids. Material: PBMCs. The V call is TRBV9, the J call TRBJ2-3; 10 nucleotides align to TRBD2. The receptor was derived from a woman between 35 and 50 years old with HTLV-1-associated myelopathy (HAM/TSP). CDR3 protein: CASSASSGGSGRADTQYF. The CDR3 DNA is TGTGCCAGCAGCGCCTCTAGCGGGGGTTCCGGCAGGGCAGATACGCAGTATTTT. Full variable domain (missing parts from reference TRBV9 and TRBJ2-3): DSGVTQTPKHLITATGQRVTLRCSPRSGDLSVYWYQQSLDQGLQFLIQYYNGEERAKGNILERFSAQQFPDLHSELNLSSLELGDSALYFCASSASSGGSGRADTQYFGPGTRLTVL.